A selection of T cell receptor beta chains follows, all from one sample in a study of T cells in localized non-small cell lung cancer. Clones were read by immunoSEQ multiplex PCR, and TCRdb kept only the in-frame ones, dropping some. The table includes tens of thousands of clones, roughly 87% detected once. This specimen consisted of peripheral blood, obtained before any cancer treatment. These receptors all come from a man aged 35-69 years with stage I squamous cell lung carcinoma. Both conserved end residues are part of each CDR3. D genes are given only for firm matches. Only some rows state a clone size, as once, few, many or a class for expanded clones.

j_call cdr3_length clone_size d_call v_call cdr3_nt cdr3_aa
TRBJ2-1 16 . . TRBV5-1 TGCGCCAGCAGCTCCTCCGGGGTAGGGAACTACAATGAGCAGTTCTTC CASSSSGVGNYNEQFF
TRBJ1-2 20 few . TRBV2 TGTGCCAGCAGTGAAGAGGGGGGATTCAGGGTCAGCGGTGGAGGCTATGGCTACACCTTC CASSEEGGFRVSGGGYGYTF
TRBJ1-3 17 . . TRBV5-1 TGCGCCAGCAGCTTGGCTCTGGGCGGCTACTCTGGAAACACCATATATTTT CASSLALGGYSGNTIYF
TRBJ1-2 18 . TRBD1 TRBV6-4 TGTGCCAGCAGTGACTCGGAAAACCCGGGACAGGGACTCTATGGCTACACCTTC CASSDSENPGQGLYGYTF
TRBJ1-5 14 . TRBD1 TRBV7-2 TGTGCCAGCAGCATTGACAGGGGAAATCAGCCCCAGCATTTT CASSIDRGNQPQHF
TRBJ2-2 13 . TRBD1 TRBV6-6 TGTGCCAGTCGGGACAGGGGGGCCGGGGAGCTGTTTTTT CASRDRGAGELFF
TRBJ1-2 17 . . TRBV9 TGTGCCAGCAGCGCATCCCGGGGCGGACAGAGTTTGAATGGCTACACCTTC CASSASRGGQSLNGYTF
TRBJ2-7 13 . . TRBV27 TGTGCCAGCAGTCGGACTACTTCCTACGAGCAGTACTTC CASSRTTSYEQYF
TRBJ2-6 16 once . TRBV19 TGTGCCAGTAGTATTACGTTCGCCTCTGGGGCCAACGTCCTGACTTTC CASSITFASGANVLTF
TRBJ2-7 12 . . TRBV18 TGTGCCAGCTCACCGATGGGGGACGAGCAGTACTTC CASSPMGDEQYF
TRBJ2-7 14 . . TRBV11-3 TGTGCCAGCAGCTTAGGAGGGGTTCCCTACGAGCAGTACTTC CASSLGGVPYEQYF
TRBJ1-2 13 once . TRBV6-1 TGTGCCAGCAGTGAATACGTAGGCTATGGCTACACCTTC CASSEYVGYGYTF
TRBJ1-2 15 . . TRBV6-5 TGTGCCAGCAGTTACTCGGCCAGGGGCAACTATGGCTACACCTTC CASSYSARGNYGYTF
TRBJ1-6 16 . . TRBV28 TGTGCCAGCAGCGCCGGGAGGCGGCGGGGTAATTCACCCCTCCACTTT CASSAGRRRGNSPLHF
TRBJ2-3 15 . . TRBV19 TGTGCCAGTAGTCGCCTGGGAACTAGCACAGATACGCAGTATTTT CASSRLGTSTDTQYF
TRBJ2-5 14 . . TRBV10-1 TGCGCCAGCAGTGAGTCGCACGGATGGGGGACCCAGTACTTC CASSESHGWGTQYF
TRBJ1-1 13 . . TRBV11-2 TGTGCCAGCAGCCTTGGAAGGGCGCGTGAAGCTTTCTTT CASSLGRAREAFF
TRBJ2-1 15 few TRBD2 TRBV6-1 TGTGCCAGCAGGAAGACTAGCTGGAATGACAATGAGCAGTTCTTC CASRKTSWNDNEQFF
TRBJ2-2 18 . . TRBV18 TGTGCCAGCTCACCAAGCGGCGGTGGCAGACCGAACACCGGGGAGCTGTTTTTT CASSPSGGGRPNTGELFF
TRBJ2-1 15 few . TRBV7-9 TGTGCCAGCAGAAGTAATTGGGGGCAGGGACGTGAGCAGTTCTTC CASRSNWGQGREQFF
TRBJ1-2 17 . . TRBV19 TGTGCCAGTAGTATCGGCCAGGCGGCAGTATCTAACTATGGCTACACCTTC CASSIGQAAVSNYGYTF
TRBJ2-7 12 . TRBD1 TRBV29-1 TGCAGCGGTGGACAGGGCGTCAACGAGCAGTACTTC CSGGQGVNEQYF
TRBJ1-1 15 few TRBD1 TRBV27 TGTGCCAGCAGAACTACGGGACAGATGAACACTGAAGCTTTCTTT CASRTTGQMNTEAFF
TRBJ2-5 13 . . TRBV12-5 TGTGCTAGTGGTCCAAGGGCCCAAGAGACCCAGTACTTC CASGPRAQETQYF
TRBJ1-4 13 . TRBD1 TRBV18 TGTGCCAGCCGGGGACAGGTTAATGAAAAACTGTTTTTT CASRGQVNEKLFF
TRBJ1-6 16 once . TRBV5-1 TGCGCCAGCAGCTTGGACGGGAGCTCCTATAATTCACCCCTCCACTTT CASSLDGSSYNSPLHF
TRBJ1-4 15 . . TRBV18 TGTGCCAGCTCACCAAGGGAATGGTCTAATGAAAAACTGTTTTTT CASSPREWSNEKLFF
TRBJ1-1 12 . . TRBV19 TGTGCCAGTGAATACAGGAAAACTGAAGCTTTCTTT CASEYRKTEAFF
TRBJ2-1 16 . TRBD2 TRBV7-2 TGTGCCAGCAGCTTAGGGCGGACTAGCGGATACAATGAGCAGTTCTTC CASSLGRTSGYNEQFF
TRBJ2-2 15 . . TRBV5-4 TGTGCCAGCAGCTTGTGGACGGGGAACACCGGGGAGCTGTTTTTT CASSLWTGNTGELFF
TRBJ2-5 16 . . TRBV18 TGTGCCAGCTCACCATCTTTGGGCGGAAAACAAGAGACCCAGTACTTC CASSPSLGGKQETQYF
TRBJ1-3 15 . . TRBV2 TGTGCCAGCAGTTCCCGTCCCTATTTAGGGCACACCATATATTTT CASSSRPYLGHTIYF
TRBJ2-2 14 . . TRBV27 TGTGCCAGCAGTTTGGTCCGGTCCACCGGGGAGCTGTTTTTT CASSLVRSTGELFF
TRBJ2-7 15 . . TRBV2 TGTGCCAGCAGTGACGACTCACAGGGAAGGTACGAGCAGTACTTC CASSDDSQGRYEQYF
TRBJ2-1 14 . . TRBV9 TGTGCCAGCAAACGGGGTGACTCCTACAATGAGCAGTTCTTC CASKRGDSYNEQFF
TRBJ1-5 15 . . TRBV19 TGTGCCAGTAGTATCCCCGGGGATAGCAATCAGCCCCAGCATTTT CASSIPGDSNQPQHF
TRBJ1-1 15 . . TRBV5-1 TGCGCCAGCAGCTTGGCCGCAGGAGGGTCTACTGAAGCTTTCTTT CASSLAAGGSTEAFF
TRBJ1-2 13 . . TRBV30 TGTGCCTGGAGTGTTCTAGGGTACTATGGCTACACCTTC CAWSVLGYYGYTF
TRBJ1-1 16 . . TRBV15 TGTGCCACCAGCAGACCTCAGGGGAGAGGTAACACTGAAGCTTTCTTT CATSRPQGRGNTEAFF
TRBJ1-2 16 . TRBD1 TRBV11-1 TGTGCCAGCGGACAGGGGGCCGGCCCATCTAACTATGGCTACACCTTC CASGQGAGPSNYGYTF